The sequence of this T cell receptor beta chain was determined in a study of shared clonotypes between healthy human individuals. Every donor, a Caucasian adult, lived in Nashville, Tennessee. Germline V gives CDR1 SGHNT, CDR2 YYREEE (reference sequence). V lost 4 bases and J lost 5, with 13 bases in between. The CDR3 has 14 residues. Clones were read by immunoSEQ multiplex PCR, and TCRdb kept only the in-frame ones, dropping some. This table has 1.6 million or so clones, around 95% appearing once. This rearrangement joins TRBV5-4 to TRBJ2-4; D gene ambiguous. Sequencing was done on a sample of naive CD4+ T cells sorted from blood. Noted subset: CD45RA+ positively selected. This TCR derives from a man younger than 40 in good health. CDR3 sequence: CASSLEGPQNIQYF. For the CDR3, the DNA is TGTGCCAGCAGCCTCGAAGGACCCCAAAACATTCAGTACTTC.